This T cell receptor beta chain was identified during a study of T cell changes during pregnancy in multiple sclerosis. The CDR3 sequence is 13 residues long. V shed 4 bases, J shed 4 bases, and the junction held 4 bases outside the gene matches. Germline V gives CDR1 SGHVS, CDR2 FNYEAQ. The protocol was immunoSEQ multiplex PCR, while the TCRdb copy is restricted to in-frame clones and leaves out a portion. The repertoire holds approximately 34,000 clones, with 90% as singletons. Sequencing was performed on CD8+ T cells from peripheral blood mononuclear cells, taken before pregnancy. The sequence was collected from a female donor with multiple sclerosis, enrolled in a pregnancy study. The chain has TRBV7-6 and TRBJ2-7; the match to TRBD2 covers 7 bases. CDR3 loop: CASSSGLQYEQYF. The CDR3 DNA sequence: TGTGCCAGCAGCTCGGGACTACAGTACGAGCAGTACTTC.